The following is a T cell receptor beta chain sequence with its context. Antigen: not known. This sample stems from a study of cytomegalovirus exposure and HLA in healthy donors. Overall study results and limits: A later analysis showed TCR association rates differing by HLA locus, peaking at DRB1 and lowest at HLA-C. Among the most significant clusters, several appeared linked to common viral pathogens in a later analysis. About 87% or about 30% of the time was how often most TCR beta V segments were productive, according to an earlier analysis. Being indistinguishable, some V segments were excluded, TRBV6-2 and TRBV6-3 among them.

The V gene end was trimmed by 5 bases and the J gene end by 7 bases; junction bases not matched to a gene: 13. Per the germline V gene, CDR1 is SGHVS and CDR2 is FNYEAQ. The CDR3 is made up of 16 amino acids. Amplification used 60 Vbeta primers and 13 Jbeta primers. Generated by immunoSEQ multiplex PCR, the TCRdb table keeps only in-frame clones and is missing some. Of 150,000 to 200,000 clones in the sample, about 79% were seen once. The chain couples TRBV7-6 to TRBJ1-2; 10 positions agree with TRBD1. This receptor was taken from a man aged 40-50 years in good health and CMV-seropositive. Sequences were obtained from PBMCs. The CDR3 spells CASSPRPGQGTTGYTF. DNA of the CDR3: TGTGCCAGCAGCCCACGTCCGGGACAGGGGACCACTGGCTACACCTTC.